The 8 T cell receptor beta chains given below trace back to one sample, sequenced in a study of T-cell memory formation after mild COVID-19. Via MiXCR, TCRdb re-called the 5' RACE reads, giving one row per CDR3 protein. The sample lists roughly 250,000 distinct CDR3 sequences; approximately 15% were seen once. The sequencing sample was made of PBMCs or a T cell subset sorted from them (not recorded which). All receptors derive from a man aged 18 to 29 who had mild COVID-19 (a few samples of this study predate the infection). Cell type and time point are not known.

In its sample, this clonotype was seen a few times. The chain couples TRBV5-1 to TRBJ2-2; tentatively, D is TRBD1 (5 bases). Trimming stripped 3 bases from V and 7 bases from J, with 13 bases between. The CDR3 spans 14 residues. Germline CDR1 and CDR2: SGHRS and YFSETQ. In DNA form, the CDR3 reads TGCGCCAGCAGCTGGCGTACAGGAGTCGGGGAGCTGTTTTTT. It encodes CASSWRTGVGELFF.

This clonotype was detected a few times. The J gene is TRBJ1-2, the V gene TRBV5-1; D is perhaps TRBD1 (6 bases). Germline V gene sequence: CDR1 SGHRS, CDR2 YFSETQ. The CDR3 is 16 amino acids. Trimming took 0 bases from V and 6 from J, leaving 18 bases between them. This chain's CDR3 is CASSLALFTGNDGYTF. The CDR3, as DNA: TGCGCCAGCAGCTTGGCCCTTTTCACAGGGAACGATGGCTACACCTTC. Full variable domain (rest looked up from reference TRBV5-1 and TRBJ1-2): KAGVTQTPRYLIKTRGQQVTLSCSPISGHRSVSWYQQTPGQGLQFLFEYFSETQRNKGNFPGRFSGRQFSNSRSEMNVSTLELGDSALYLCASSLALFTGNDGYTFGSGTRLTVV.

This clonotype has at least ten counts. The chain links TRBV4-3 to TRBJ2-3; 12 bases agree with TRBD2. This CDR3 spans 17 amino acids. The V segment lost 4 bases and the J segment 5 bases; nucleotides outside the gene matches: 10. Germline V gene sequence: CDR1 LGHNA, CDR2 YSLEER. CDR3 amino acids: CASSRVTGLAGLDTQYF. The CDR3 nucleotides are TGCGCCAGCAGCCGAGTTACCGGACTAGCGGGGTTAGATACGCAGTATTTT.

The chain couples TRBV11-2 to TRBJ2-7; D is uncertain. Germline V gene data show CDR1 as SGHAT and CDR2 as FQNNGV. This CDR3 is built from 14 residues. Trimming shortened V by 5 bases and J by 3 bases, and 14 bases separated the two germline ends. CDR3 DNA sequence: TGTGCCAGCAGCCAAGGAACACGGTTCTACGAGCAGTACTTC. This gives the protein CASSQGTRFYEQYF.

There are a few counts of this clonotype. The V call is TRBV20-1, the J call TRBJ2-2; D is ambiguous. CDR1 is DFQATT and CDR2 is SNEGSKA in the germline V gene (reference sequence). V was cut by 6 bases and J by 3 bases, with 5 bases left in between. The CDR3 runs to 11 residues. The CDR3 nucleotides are TGCAGTGCATTAGACACCGGGGAGCTGTTTTTT. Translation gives CSALDTGELFF.

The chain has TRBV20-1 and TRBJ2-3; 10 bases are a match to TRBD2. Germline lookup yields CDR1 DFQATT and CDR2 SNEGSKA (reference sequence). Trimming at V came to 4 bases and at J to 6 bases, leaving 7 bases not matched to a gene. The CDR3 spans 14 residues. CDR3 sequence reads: CSAIPGLAYDTQYF. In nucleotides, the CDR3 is TGCAGTGCTATTCCGGGACTAGCGTACGATACGCAGTATTTT.

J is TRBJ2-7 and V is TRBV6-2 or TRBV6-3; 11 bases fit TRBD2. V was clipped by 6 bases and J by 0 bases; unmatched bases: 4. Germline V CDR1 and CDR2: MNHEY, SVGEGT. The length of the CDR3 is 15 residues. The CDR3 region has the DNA TGTGCCAGCAGAGCCGGGACTAGCGGCTCCTACGAGCAGTACGTC. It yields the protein CASRAGTSGSYEQYV.

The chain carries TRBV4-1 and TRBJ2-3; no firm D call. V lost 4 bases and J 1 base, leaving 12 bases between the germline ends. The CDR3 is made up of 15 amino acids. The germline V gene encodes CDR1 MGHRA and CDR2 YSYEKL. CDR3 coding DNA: TGCGCCAGCAGCCCCCGGAAGGCGGGCACAGATACGCAGTATTTT. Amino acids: CASSPRKAGTDTQYF.